A selection of T cell receptor beta chains follows, all from one sample in a study of T cell repertoires in cytomegalovirus infection. From the reads, TCRdb called clonotypes with MiXCR, one entry per CDR3 protein. The sample has roughly 990,000 distinct CDR3 sequences, around a third seen once; the top ten hold 11% to 15%. Their target antigens are unknown. Sequenced here: cultured CD8+ T cells from PBMCs, sampled from culture after CMV antigen stimulation. The receptors were sampled from a human donor in good health (CMV status not recorded). Some clones in this sample may be carry-over from other donors' samples. Each CDR3 is given with its conserved first and last residue. Each record gives: clone size, J gene, D gene, V gene, CDR3 protein, CDR3 DNA. D genes are given only for firm matches. Clone size is not always given. Where it is, it says once, few, many or a class for expanded clones.

clone_size: few; j_call: TRBJ1-5; d_call: .; v_call: TRBV12-3/TRBV12-4; cdr3_aa: CASTSTIRNFSNQPQHF; cdr3_nt: TGTGCCAGCACCTCCACTATACGGAACTTTAGCAATCAGCCCCAGCATTTT
clone_size: .; j_call: TRBJ1-5; d_call: .; v_call: TRBV9; cdr3_aa: CASSVEVAVNQPQHF; cdr3_nt: TGTGCCAGCAGCGTAGAAGTCGCCGTCAATCAGCCCCAGCATTTT
clone_size: few; j_call: TRBJ2-5; d_call: TRBD2; v_call: TRBV6-8; cdr3_aa: CASSYSGLAGVETQYF; cdr3_nt: TGTGCCAGCAGTTACTCGGGGCTAGCGGGGGTTGAGACCCAGTACTTC
clone_size: .; j_call: TRBJ1-6; d_call: .; v_call: TRBV6-2/TRBV6-3; cdr3_aa: CASSYPRGGSPLHF; cdr3_nt: TGTGCCAGCAGTTACCCCAGGGGAGGATCACCCCTCCACTTT
clone_size: .; j_call: TRBJ1-2; d_call: .; v_call: TRBV6-2/TRBV6-3; cdr3_aa: CASGTAFINYGYTF; cdr3_nt: TGTGCCAGCGGGACCGCCTTCATTAACTATGGCTACACCTTC
clone_size: .; j_call: TRBJ2-4; d_call: .; v_call: TRBV6-6; cdr3_aa: CASSYSKALRINIQYF; cdr3_nt: TGTGCCAGCAGTTACTCGAAAGCCCTACGGATAAACATTCAGTACTTC
clone_size: once; j_call: TRBJ1-1; d_call: .; v_call: TRBV6-2/TRBV6-3; cdr3_aa: CASTLWENTEAFF; cdr3_nt: TGTGCCAGCACCTTGTGGGAGAACACTGAAGCTTTCTTT
clone_size: .; j_call: TRBJ1-5; d_call: TRBD1; v_call: TRBV9; cdr3_aa: CASSGTGGNQPQHF; cdr3_nt: TGTGCCAGCAGCGGGACAGGGGGCAATCAGCCCCAGCATTTT
clone_size: many; j_call: TRBJ1-5; d_call: .; v_call: TRBV7-2; cdr3_aa: CASSSRSGGGQPQHF; cdr3_nt: TGTGCCAGCAGCTCCCGGTCGGGGGGCGGTCAGCCCCAGCATTTT
clone_size: .; j_call: TRBJ2-5; d_call: .; v_call: TRBV7-6; cdr3_aa: CASSLHSQETQYF; cdr3_nt: TGTGCTAGCAGCTTACACAGCCAAGAGACCCAGTACTTC
clone_size: .; j_call: TRBJ2-6; d_call: TRBD1; v_call: TRBV9; cdr3_aa: CASSVARDRAGANVLTF; cdr3_nt: TGTGCCAGCAGCGTAGCTCGGGACAGGGCTGGGGCCAACGTCCTGACTTTC
clone_size: .; j_call: TRBJ2-7; d_call: TRBD1; v_call: TRBV28; cdr3_aa: CASSLRRQGNEQYF; cdr3_nt: TGTGCCAGCAGTTTGAGGAGACAGGGGAACGAGCAGTACTTC
clone_size: few; j_call: TRBJ1-2; d_call: .; v_call: TRBV5-1; cdr3_aa: CASSLGAPVYGYTF; cdr3_nt: TGCGCCAGCAGCTTGGGGGCGCCCGTCTATGGCTACACCTTC
clone_size: .; j_call: TRBJ2-5; d_call: TRBD2; v_call: TRBV20-1; cdr3_aa: CSAYTSEVKTQYF; cdr3_nt: TGCAGTGCCTATACTAGCGAGGTTAAGACCCAGTACTTC
clone_size: .; j_call: TRBJ1-4; d_call: TRBD1; v_call: TRBV7-9; cdr3_aa: CASRTGIGEKLFF; cdr3_nt: TGTGCCAGCAGGACAGGGATTGGTGAAAAACTGTTTTTT
clone_size: .; j_call: TRBJ2-7; d_call: .; v_call: TRBV7-2; cdr3_aa: CASSLEVPGTLYEQYF; cdr3_nt: TGTGCCAGCAGCTTAGAAGTTCCAGGGACTCTCTACGAGCAGTACTTC
clone_size: few; j_call: TRBJ2-7; d_call: TRBD1; v_call: TRBV7-6; cdr3_aa: CASSGWTGAYEQYF; cdr3_nt: TGTGCCAGCAGCGGATGGACAGGGGCCTACGAGCAGTACTTC
clone_size: .; j_call: TRBJ2-3; d_call: TRBD2; v_call: TRBV11-3; cdr3_aa: CASSSDSGGLTDTQYF; cdr3_nt: TGTGCCAGCAGCTCGGACAGCGGGGGTCTCACAGATACGCAGTATTTT
clone_size: few; j_call: TRBJ1-1; d_call: .; v_call: TRBV12-3/TRBV12-4; cdr3_aa: CASSYETDLNTEAFF; cdr3_nt: TGTGCCAGCAGTTACGAGACAGACCTGAACACTGAAGCTTTCTTT
clone_size: .; j_call: TRBJ2-5; d_call: TRBD1; v_call: TRBV3-1; cdr3_aa: CASSQAPTRQGGETQYF; cdr3_nt: TGTGCCAGCAGCCAAGCTCCTACTAGACAGGGTGGAGAGACCCAGTACTTC
clone_size: .; j_call: TRBJ2-1; d_call: TRBD2; v_call: TRBV5-1; cdr3_aa: CASSLKTGGVYNEQFF; cdr3_nt: TGCGCCAGCAGCTTGAAGACGGGGGGGGTTTACAATGAGCAGTTCTTC
clone_size: few; j_call: TRBJ2-1; d_call: .; v_call: TRBV2; cdr3_aa: CASSVPGHTDYNEQFF; cdr3_nt: TGTGCCAGCAGCGTCCCGGGACACACTGATTACAATGAGCAGTTCTTC
clone_size: .; j_call: TRBJ2-3; d_call: TRBD2; v_call: TRBV7-3; cdr3_aa: CASSSGLAADTQYF; cdr3_nt: TGTGCCAGCAGCTCCGGACTAGCCGCAGATACGCAGTATTTT
clone_size: few; j_call: TRBJ2-7; d_call: TRBD2; v_call: TRBV15; cdr3_aa: CATSTSPGVAGTYEQYF; cdr3_nt: TGTGCCACCAGCACAAGCCCCGGGGTAGCGGGGACCTACGAGCAGTACTTC
clone_size: few; j_call: TRBJ2-1; d_call: TRBD1; v_call: TRBV6-2/TRBV6-3; cdr3_aa: CASKGQFRDNEQFF; cdr3_nt: TGTGCCAGCAAGGGACAGTTCAGGGACAATGAGCAGTTCTTC
clone_size: few; j_call: TRBJ1-5; d_call: TRBD1; v_call: TRBV24-1; cdr3_aa: CATSDGTGERNQPQHF; cdr3_nt: TGTGCCACCAGTGATGGGACAGGGGAGCGCAATCAGCCCCAGCATTTT